This T cell receptor (beta chain) comes out of a study of T cell repertoires in cytomegalovirus infection. Across the study: An indication of both CMV infection and matching HLA type came from public TCR beta signatures.

TCRdb itself ran the reads through MiXCR, one entry per CDR3 protein. The sample lists some 400,000 distinct CDR3 sequences; about a sixth were seen once. CDR1 and CDR2 (germline): KGHSH, LQKENI. The CDR3 spans 15 residues. Trimming stripped 4 bases from V and 0 bases from J, with 10 bases between. Study outcomes and limitations: Within the response measured ex vivo, HLA-C-restricted CMV-specific TCR beta clonotypes were dominant. Based on cumulative public TCR beta family frequency, carriers of CMV plus the relevant HLA were identified.

About this clonotype: The antigen remains unidentified.

Source material: PBMCs. The chain joins TRBV18 to TRBJ2-1; D gene unclear. The receptor was derived from a human donor in good health (CMV status not recorded). Some clones in this sample may be carry-over from other donors' samples. CDR3 region: CASSRGQSSYNEQFF. The CDR3 region has the DNA TGTGCCAGCTCACGCGGCCAGAGCTCCTACAATGAGCAGTTCTTC.